This T cell receptor beta chain was sequenced during a study of T cell changes during pregnancy in multiple sclerosis. This CDR3 comprises 13 residues. Between the trimmed V and J ends, which lost 5 bases and 5 bases, there was a span of 12 bases. The germline V gene encodes CDR1 SGHVS and CDR2 FNYEAQ. This table comes from immunoSEQ multiplex PCR, and its TCRdb copy is limited to in-frame clones, with some not included. The sample shows about 40,000 clones, 90% to 95% of them seen only once. The TCR originated in a female donor with multiple sclerosis, enrolled in a pregnancy study. The chain carries TRBV7-6 and TRBJ1-1; D perhaps matches TRBD1 (6 bases). Source: CD8+ T cells from peripheral blood mononuclear cells, taken in the third trimester of pregnancy. The CDR3: CASSGTQGTEAFF. Here the CDR3 DNA reads TGTGCCAGCAGCGGAACGCAGGGGACTGAAGCTTTCTTT. Combining the CDR3 with reference TRBV7-6 and TRBJ1-1 gives the whole variable domain GAGVSQSPRYKVTKRGQDVALRCDPISGHVSLYWYRQALGQGPEFLTYFNYEAQQDKSGLPNDRFSAERPEGSISTLTIQRTEQRDSAMYRCASSGTQGTEAFFGQGTRLTVV.